This TCR beta chain was found in a study of T cells in Graves' hyperthyroidism and ophthalmopathy. About the research overall: Staff took peripheral blood when the initial diagnosis was made, before any treatment began.

Orbital computed tomography and thyroid ultrasound, together with serum TRAb and thyroxine and clinical symptoms, were used for diagnoses. The investigators amplified TCR beta CDR3 regions from RNA transcripts. Using the HTBI primer set, a first-round RT-PCR was run on the TCR CDR3. TCRdb reanalysed the multiplex PCR reads using MiXCR and keeps one entry per CDR3 protein. The sample yields about 520,000 distinct CDR3 sequences, roughly a quarter seen once. Trimming pared 3 bases from V and 6 bases from J, leaving 12 bases between. The germline CDR1 and CDR2 sequences are SQVTM and ANQGSEA. This CDR3 is 12 amino acids long. This clonotype was seen many times.

The TCR comes from a woman in her thirties with Graves' ophthalmopathy. The chain combines TRBV29-1 with TRBJ2-7; D is perhaps TRBD1 (5 bases). The sequencing input was blood. The chain's CDR3 is CSVDTGYPEQYF. The CDR3, as DNA: TGCAGCGTTGATACAGGATACCCCGAGCAGTACTTC.